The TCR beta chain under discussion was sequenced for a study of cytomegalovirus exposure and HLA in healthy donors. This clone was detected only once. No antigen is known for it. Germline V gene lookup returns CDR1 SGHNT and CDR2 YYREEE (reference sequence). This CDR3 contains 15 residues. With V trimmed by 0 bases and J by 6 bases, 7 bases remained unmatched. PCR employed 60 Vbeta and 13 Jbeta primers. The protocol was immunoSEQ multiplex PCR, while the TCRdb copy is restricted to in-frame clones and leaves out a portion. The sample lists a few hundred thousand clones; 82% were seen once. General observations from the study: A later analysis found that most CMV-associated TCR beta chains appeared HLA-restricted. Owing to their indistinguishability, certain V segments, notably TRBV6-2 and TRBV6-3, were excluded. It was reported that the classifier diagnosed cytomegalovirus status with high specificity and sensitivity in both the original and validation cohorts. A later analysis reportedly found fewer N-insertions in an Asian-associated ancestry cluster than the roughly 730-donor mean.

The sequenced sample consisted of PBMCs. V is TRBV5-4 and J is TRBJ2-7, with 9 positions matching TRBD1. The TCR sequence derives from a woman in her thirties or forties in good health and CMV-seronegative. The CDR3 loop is CASSLGGQGPREQYF. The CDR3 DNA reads TGTGCCAGCAGCTTGGGGGGACAGGGCCCTCGCGAGCAGTACTTC.